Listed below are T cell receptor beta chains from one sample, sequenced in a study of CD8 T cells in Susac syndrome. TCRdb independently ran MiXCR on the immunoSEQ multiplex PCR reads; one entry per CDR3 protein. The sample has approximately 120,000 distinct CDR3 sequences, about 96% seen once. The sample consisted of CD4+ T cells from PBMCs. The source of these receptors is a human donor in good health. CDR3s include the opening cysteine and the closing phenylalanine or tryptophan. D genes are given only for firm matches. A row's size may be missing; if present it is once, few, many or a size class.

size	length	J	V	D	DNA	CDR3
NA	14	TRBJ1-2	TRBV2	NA	TGTGCCAGCAGTCGGACAGCCAAAATCTATGGCTACACCTTC	CASSRTAKIYGYTF
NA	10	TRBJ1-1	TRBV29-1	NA	TGCAGCGCATTGGACACTGAAGCTTTCTTT	CSALDTEAFF
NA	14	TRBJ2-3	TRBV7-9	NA	TGTGCCAGCAGCCCCAGTTTCCTCACAGATACGCAGTATTTT	CASSPSFLTDTQYF
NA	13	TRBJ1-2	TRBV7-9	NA	TGTGCCAGCAGCCCACAAGGGCAATATGGCTACACCTTC	CASSPQGQYGYTF
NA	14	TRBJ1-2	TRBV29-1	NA	TGCAGCGTTGAAGGGGCGTCGGTAGACTATGGCTACACCTTC	CSVEGASVDYGYTF
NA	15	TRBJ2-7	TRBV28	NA	TGTGCCAGCAATCCACCCCCCGGACAGTTCAACGAGCAGTACTTC	CASNPPPGQFNEQYF
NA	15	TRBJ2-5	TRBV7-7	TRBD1	TGTGCTAGCAGCTTGGGACAGGGGGTCGGCGAGACCCAGTACTTC	CASSLGQGVGETQYF
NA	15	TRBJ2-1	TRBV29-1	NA	TGCAGCGTAAGCCGGGACGGAACCTCCTACAATGAGCAGTTCTTC	CSVSRDGTSYNEQFF
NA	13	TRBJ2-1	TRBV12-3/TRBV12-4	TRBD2	TGTGCCAGCAGAGTTTCTAGCGGGGGTGAGCAGTTCTTC	CASRVSSGGEQFF
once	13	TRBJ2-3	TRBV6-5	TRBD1	TGTGCCAGCAGGACCACAGGGGCTGTTACGCAGTATTTT	CASRTTGAVTQYF
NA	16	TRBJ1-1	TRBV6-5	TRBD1	TGTGCCAGCAGTTACACCAGGACAGGGGGCTTGACTGAAGCTTTCTTT	CASSYTRTGGLTEAFF
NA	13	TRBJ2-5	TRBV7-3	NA	TGCACCAGCAGCCTGGATGGGCGAGAGACCCAGTACTTC	CTSSLDGRETQYF
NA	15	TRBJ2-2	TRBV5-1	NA	TGCGCCAGCAGTCTCGGGCGCATAGAGGGCGGGGAGCTGTTTTTT	CASSLGRIEGGELFF
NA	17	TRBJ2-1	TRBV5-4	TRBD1	TGTGCCAGCAGCTTTAACTTACAGGGGAGTGGGTACAATGAGCAGTTCTTC	CASSFNLQGSGYNEQFF
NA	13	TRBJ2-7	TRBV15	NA	TGTGCCACCAGCAGAGCACAGTCCTACGAGCAGTACTTC	CATSRAQSYEQYF
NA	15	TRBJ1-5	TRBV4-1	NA	TGCGCCAGCGCGTCCTTCGCGGGGGGGGCCCAGCCCCAGCATTTT	CASASFAGGAQPQHF
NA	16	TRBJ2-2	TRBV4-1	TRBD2	TGCGCCAGCAGCTCTCCCGGGACTACCCACCGTGGGGAGCTGTTTTTT	CASSSPGTTHRGELFF
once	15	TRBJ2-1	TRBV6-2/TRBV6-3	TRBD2	TGTGCCAGCAGTTACTCAAGCGGGAGGGAGTATGAGCAGTTCTTC	CASSYSSGREYEQFF
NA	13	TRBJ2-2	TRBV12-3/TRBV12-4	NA	TGTGCCAGCAGTTTAGCCCGGGTTGGGGAGCTGTTTTTT	CASSLARVGELFF
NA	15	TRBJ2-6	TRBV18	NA	TGTGCCAGCTCACCAACCCACTCTGGGGCCAACGTCCTGACTTTC	CASSPTHSGANVLTF
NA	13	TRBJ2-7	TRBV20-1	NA	TGCAGTGCCCGCGTGCTATACTCCTACGAGCAGTACTTC	CSARVLYSYEQYF
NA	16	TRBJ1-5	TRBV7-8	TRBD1	TGTGCCAGCAGCTTAGAGCGCAGGGGGCTAGGGCAGCCCCAGCATTTT	CASSLERRGLGQPQHF
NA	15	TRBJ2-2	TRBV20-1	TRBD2	TGCAGTGCTAGAGTAGGCGGGAGTAACACCGGGGAGCTGTTTTTT	CSARVGGSNTGELFF
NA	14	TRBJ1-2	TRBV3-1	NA	TGTGCCAGCAGCCAAGATGGAGCTAACTATGGCTACACCTTC	CASSQDGANYGYTF
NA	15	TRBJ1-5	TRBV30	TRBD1	TGTGCCTGGAGCTTCGGGACAGGAGGGAGTCAGCCCCAGCATTTT	CAWSFGTGGSQPQHF
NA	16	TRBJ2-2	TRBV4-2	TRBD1	TGTGCCAGCAGCCCAACAGGGGAACCGGACACCGGGGAGCTGTTTTTT	CASSPTGEPDTGELFF
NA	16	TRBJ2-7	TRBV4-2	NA	TGTGCCAGCAGCCAAGATGGAAACCCTAGCTCCTACGAGCAGTACTTC	CASSQDGNPSSYEQYF
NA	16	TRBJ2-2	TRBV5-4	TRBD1	TGTGCCAGCAGCCCCGGGGACAGGGGGAGAACCGGGGAGCTGTTTTTT	CASSPGDRGRTGELFF
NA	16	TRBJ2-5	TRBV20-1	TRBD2	TGCAGTGCTAGAGATTTCGCTAGCGGGAGGACGGAGACCCAGTACTTC	CSARDFASGRTETQYF
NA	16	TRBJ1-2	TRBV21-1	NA	NA	CASSKSVGAGNYGYTF
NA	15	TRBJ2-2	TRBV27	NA	TGTGCCAGCAGTTTCGCCAGGGTGGACACCGGGGAGCTGTTTTTT	CASSFARVDTGELFF
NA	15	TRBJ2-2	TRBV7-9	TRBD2	TGTGCCAGCACCATAGTAGCGGGTAACACCGGGGAGCTGTTTTTT	CASTIVAGNTGELFF
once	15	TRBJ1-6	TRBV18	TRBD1	TGTGCCAGCTCATCGGGACAGGTGGATAATTCACCCCTCCACTTT	CASSSGQVDNSPLHF
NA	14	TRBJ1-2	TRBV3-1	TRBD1	TGTGCCAGCAGCCCCCGACAGGGAGGGTATGGCTACACCTTC	CASSPRQGGYGYTF
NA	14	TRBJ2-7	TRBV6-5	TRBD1	TGTGCCAGCAGATCGACAGGGGCGAATGGGGAGCAGTACTTC	CASRSTGANGEQYF
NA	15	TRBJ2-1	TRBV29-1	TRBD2	TGCAGCGTTGATCGTCGGGACTACTCCTACAATGAGCAGTTCTTC	CSVDRRDYSYNEQFF
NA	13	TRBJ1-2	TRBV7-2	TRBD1	TGTGCCAGCGGCCAGGGACAGGTTTTTGGGTACACCTTC	CASGQGQVFGYTF
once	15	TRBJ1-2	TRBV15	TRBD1	TGTGCCACCAGTAGGGACAGGGGAAGTAACTATGGCTACACCTTC	CATSRDRGSNYGYTF
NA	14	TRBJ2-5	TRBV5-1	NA	TGCGCCAGCAGCTTGGCGGGGAAACAAGAGACCCAGTACTTC	CASSLAGKQETQYF
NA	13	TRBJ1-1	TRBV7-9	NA	TGTGCCAGCAGCTCACCAGGGGACACTGAAGCTTTCTTT	CASSSPGDTEAFF
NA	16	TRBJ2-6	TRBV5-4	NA	TGTGCCAGCAGACTCGACAGGGAGGCTGGGGCCAACGTCCTGACTTTC	CASRLDREAGANVLTF